The 26 T cell receptor beta chains given below trace back to one sample, sequenced in a study of T cell changes during pregnancy in multiple sclerosis. This table comes from immunoSEQ multiplex PCR, and its TCRdb copy is limited to in-frame clones, with some not included. The sample lists some 87,000 clones, almost 95% occurring once. The sequences come from peripheral blood, collected in the first trimester of pregnancy. These receptors were obtained from a female donor with multiple sclerosis, enrolled in a pregnancy study.

The V gene is TRBV19, the J gene TRBJ1-2; 8 bases line up with TRBD1. CDR3 size: 16 residues. Germline V gives CDR1 LNHDA, CDR2 SQIVND (reference sequence). Trimming took 2 bases from V and 0 from J; bases not matched to a gene: 5. The CDR3 loop is CASSIRRQGTNYGYTF. As DNA, the CDR3 is TGTGCCAGTAGTATACGCCGACAGGGGACTAACTATGGCTACACCTTC.

This chain uses TRBV15 with TRBJ1-5; D perhaps matches TRBD1 (6 bases). This CDR3 has 15 residues. Between the trimmed V and J ends, which lost 2 bases and 0 bases, there was a span of 8 bases. CDR1 is LNHNV and CDR2 is YYDKDF in the germline V gene (reference sequence). The CDR3 region is CATSRYRASNQPQHF. In DNA form, the CDR3 reads TGTGCCACCAGCAGATACAGGGCTAGCAATCAGCCCCAGCATTTT.

As to this clone: A much bigger clone sits one base away, suggesting this may be a read error. This chain uses TRBV7-8 with TRBJ2-7; the match to TRBD2 covers 8 bases. The V gene end was trimmed by 2 bases and the J gene end by 0 bases; junction bases not matched to a gene: 0. Germline V gives CDR1 SGHVS, CDR2 FQNEAQ. The CDR3 extends over 14 amino acids. The CDR3 nucleotides read TGTGCCAGCAGCTTAAGCGGGAGCTCCTACGAGCAGTACTTC. Encoded protein: CASSLSGSSYEQYF. The variable domain in full, completed from reference TRBV7-8 and TRBJ2-7, reads GAGVSQSPRYKVAKRGQDVALRCDPISGHVSLFWYQQALGQGPEFLTYFQNEAQLDKSGLPSDRFFAERPEGSVSTLKIQRTQQEDSAVYLCASSLSGSSYEQYFGPGTRLTVT.

The rearrangement uses TRBV4-2 and TRBJ2-1; TRBD2 matches 11 bases. The junction had 6 bases not matched to a gene; V was cut back by 0 bases and J by 5 bases. From germline, CDR1 is LGHNA and CDR2 YNFKEQ. This CDR3 spans 17 amino acids. CDR3 region: CASSQEGRLAGNNEQFF. Here the CDR3 DNA reads TGTGCCAGCAGCCAAGAGGGGCGACTAGCGGGAAACAATGAGCAGTTCTTC.

The rearrangement links TRBV14 to TRBJ2-1; maybe TRBD2 (6 bases). Germline V gene sequence: CDR1 SGHDN, CDR2 FVKESK. This CDR3 is 15 amino acids long. Deletions cut 4 bases from V and 1 base from J, with 11 bases between. As DNA, the CDR3 is TGTGCCAGCAGCCCGGGACTCCCTTCCTACAATGAGCAGTTCTTC. Translating gives CASSPGLPSYNEQFF.

The V and J genes are TRBV28 and TRBJ2-7, with a weak D call TRBD1 (5 bases). V lost 6 bases, J lost 7 bases, and 10 bases lay in between. CDR3 length equals 11 residues. The germline V gene has CDR1 MDHEN and CDR2 SYDVKM. Here the CDR3 DNA reads TGTGCCAGCAGCCCCAGGGTGGAGCAGTACTTC. It yields the protein CASSPRVEQYF.

This clone has a single count. The chain carries TRBV4-2 and TRBJ2-7, with 10 positions matching TRBD2. V dropped 1 base and J dropped 4; count of bases not matched to a gene: 4. CDR1 LGHNA and CDR2 YNFKEQ come from the germline V gene. There are 15 residues in the CDR3. The CDR3, as DNA: TGTGCCAGCAGCCAAGTGCGGGGACTAGCGTACGAGCAGTACTTC. It yields the protein CASSQVRGLAYEQYF.

This chain connects TRBV6-5 to TRBJ2-1; 9 bases match TRBD2. The CDR3 has 12 residues. The junction had 7 bases not matched to a gene; V was cut back by 5 bases and J by 14 bases. Looked up from germline, CDR1 is MNHEY and CDR2 is SVGAGI. This CDR3 reads CASSPSGGHEFF. CDR3 DNA sequence: TGTGCCAGCAGTCCCAGCGGGGGGCACGAGTTCTTC.

The sample holds a few counts of this clone. The chain carries TRBV4-2 and TRBJ2-6; 7 bases agree with TRBD1. CDR3 length equals 16 residues. V lost 5 bases, J lost 2 bases, and 6 bases stayed unmatched. In germline, CDR1 is LGHNA, CDR2 YNFKEQ. CDR3 in amino acids: CASSVQGQTGANVLTF. The CDR3 bases are TGTGCCAGCAGCGTACAGGGACAGACTGGGGCCAACGTCCTGACTTTC.

V is TRBV2 and J is TRBJ1-5, with 8 bases aligning to TRBD1. The germline V gene encodes CDR1 SNHLY and CDR2 FYNNEI. V was clipped by 5 bases and J by 7 bases; unmatched bases: 7. The CDR3 is made up of 14 amino acids. The CDR3 sequence: CASSPGQGAQPQHF. DNA of the CDR3: TGTGCCAGCAGTCCAGGACAGGGCGCCCAGCCCCAGCATTTT.

The chain carries TRBV7-2 and TRBJ2-7, with D perhaps matching TRBD1 (6 bases). CDR3 length equals 16 residues. In germline, CDR1 is SGHTA, CDR2 FQGNSA. V dropped 1 base and J dropped 0 bases, with 13 bases sitting between them. CDR3 residues: CASSLDLLTGSYEQYF. As DNA, the CDR3 is TGTGCCAGCAGCTTAGACCTTCTGACAGGCTCCTACGAGCAGTACTTC.

The chain has TRBV7-2 and TRBJ1-1, with D unresolved. CDR3 size: 13 residues. Trimming pared 1 base from V and 3 bases from J, leaving 6 bases between. Germline CDR1 is SGHTA and CDR2 is FQGNSA. As DNA, the CDR3 is TGTGCCAGCAGCTTAGTCCACTACACTGAAGCTTTCTTT. Translation gives CASSLVHYTEAFF.

This chain uses TRBV25-1 with TRBJ1-1; D perhaps matches TRBD1 (6 bases). The CDR3 runs 13 residues. V lost 8 bases and J lost 3, with 13 bases in between. Germline CDR1 reads MGHDK; CDR2 reads SYGVNS. The DNA for the CDR3 is TGTGCCAGCCGAGGGGGTCCACACACTGAAGCTTTCTTT. It specifies CASRGGPHTEAFF.

The rearrangement links TRBV21-1 to TRBJ2-1; the listed D gene, TRBD1, was not tested against the DNA. TRBV21-1 is classified as a pseudogene. CDR3 size: 16 residues. The CDR3 bases are TGTGCCAGCAGCAAAGTAAGGGACAGGGTTATCGATGAGCAGTTCTTC. Protein sequence: CASSKVRDRVIDEQFF.

The V gene is TRBV9, the J gene TRBJ1-3, with D maybe TRBD1 (6 bases). The V and J ends lost 0 bases and 1 base respectively, with 14 bases between them. Germline loops: CDR1 SGDLS, CDR2 YYNGEE. The CDR3 runs 17 residues. The CDR3 here is CASSVAPGTLSGNTIYF. CDR3 sequence (DNA): TGTGCCAGCAGCGTAGCGCCCGGGACACTTTCTGGAAACACCATATATTTT.

This chain uses TRBV4-3 with TRBJ2-3, with 7 nucleotides matching TRBD2. Looked up from germline, CDR1 is LGHNA and CDR2 is YSLEER. The CDR3 is 15 amino acids. V shed 0 bases and J 4 bases; nucleotides not matched to a gene: 4. CDR3 sequence: CASSQEWREPDTQYF. CDR3 nucleotides: TGCGCCAGCAGCCAAGAATGGCGGGAGCCAGATACGCAGTATTTT.

The CDR3 here is CASSPPDMGYYGYTF. The CDR3 DNA sequence: TGTGCCAGCAGTCCACCTGACATGGGCTATTATGGCTACACCTTC. V is TRBV28 and J is TRBJ1-2; D call uncertain. Deletions cut 5 bases from V and 5 bases from J, with 18 bases between. CDR1 and CDR2 (germline): MDHEN, SYDVKM. The CDR3 contains 15 residues.

The gene calls are TRBV27 and TRBJ2-3; D possibly corresponds to TRBD2 (6 bases). Germline assignment: CDR1 MNHEY and CDR2 SMNVEV (reference sequence). V shed 8 bases and J shed 3 bases, with 6 bases lying between them. This CDR3 has 11 residues. CDR3 DNA sequence: TGTGCCAGCGGACTAACAGATACGCAGTATTTT. Protein product: CASGLTDTQYF.

This clone came up once. The chain combines TRBV29-1 with TRBJ2-1, with D possibly TRBD1 on 5 matching bases. Trimming cost V 5 bases and J 6 bases, with 11 bases left between them. Looked up from germline, CDR1 is SQVTM and CDR2 is ANQGSEA. The CDR3 runs 12 residues. The CDR3 DNA reads TGCAGCGTTACGACAGCCCCCAATGAGCAGTTCTTC. Its translation: CSVTTAPNEQFF.

The rearrangement joins TRBV5-6 to TRBJ2-3, with a tentative D call TRBD1 (5 bases). V lost 3 bases to trimming and J lost 1 base, with 18 bases between them. Germline CDR1 is SGHDT and CDR2 is YYEEEE. This CDR3 region has 17 residues. CDR3 loop: CASSSVRFRGRTDTQYF. In DNA form, the CDR3 reads TGTGCCAGCAGCTCCGTTCGATTTAGGGGCCGCACAGATACGCAGTATTTT. The whole variable domain, remainder taken from reference TRBV5-6 and TRBJ2-3, is DAGVTQSPTHLIKTRGQQVTLRCSPKSGHDTVSWYQQALGQGPQFIFQYYEEEERQRGNFPDRFSGHQFPNYSSELNVNALLLGDSALYLCASSSVRFRGRTDTQYFGPGTRLTVL.

The CDR3 DNA follows: TGTGCCAGCAGCTTGCGTCAGGGTGTAGAGGTTTGGTATGGCACTGAAGCTTTCTTT. This translates into CASSLRQGVEVWYGTEAFF. J is TRBJ1-1 and V is TRBV5-6; D is possibly TRBD1 (5 bases). Germline CDR1 and CDR2: SGHDT and YYEEEE. The V end lost 1 base, the J end lost 4 bases, and 26 bases lay between the germline ends. The CDR3 is 19 residues long. Full variable domain (missing parts from reference TRBV5-6 and TRBJ1-1): DAGVTQSPTHLIKTRGQQVTLRCSPKSGHDTVSWYQQALGQGPQFIFQYYEEEERQRGNFPDRFSGHQFPNYSSELNVNALLLGDSALYLCASSLRQGVEVWYGTEAFFGQGTRLTVV.

The chain joins TRBV19 to TRBJ2-1; 14 positions match TRBD2. This CDR3 contains 22 residues. Germline V gene data show CDR1 as LNHDA and CDR2 as SQIVND (reference sequence). V gave up 0 bases and J gave up 0 bases; unmatched junction bases: 13. The CDR3 sequence: CASSIDPLGTSGSASSYNEQFF. In DNA form, the CDR3 reads TGTGCCAGTAGTATAGATCCCCTGGGGACTAGCGGGAGTGCAAGCTCCTACAATGAGCAGTTCTTC.

This chain uses TRBV27 with TRBJ2-3; 13 bases align to TRBD2. The CDR3 loop spans 13 amino acids. Germline-derived CDR1 and CDR2 are MNHEY and SMNVEV (reference sequence). V shed 7 bases and J 7 bases; nucleotides not matched to a gene: 2. CDR3 sequence: CASTGLAGHTQYF. CDR3 bases: TGTGCCAGCACGGGACTAGCGGGACATACGCAGTATTTT.

The chain employs TRBV7-9 and TRBJ2-7; 10 bases fit TRBD1. Trimming took 4 bases from V and 2 from J; bases not matched to a gene: 8. Germline V lookup: CDR1 SEHNR, CDR2 FQNEAQ (reference sequence). The length of the CDR3 is 16 residues. The CDR3, as DNA: TGTGCCAGCAGCTCGCCGGGACAGGGGACCCCCTACGAGCAGTACTTC. It is translated as CASSSPGQGTPYEQYF.

The chain recombines TRBV29-1 with TRBJ1-2; D perhaps matches TRBD1 (6 bases). Trimming removed 5 bases from V and 4 bases from J, with 20 bases in between. CDR1 and CDR2 (germline): SQVTM, ANQGSEA. The CDR3 has 15 residues. The CDR3: CSVPRGGQAGYGYTF. CDR3 coding DNA: TGCAGCGTTCCCAGGGGTGGGCAGGCGGGCTATGGCTACACCTTC. Combining the CDR3 with reference TRBV29-1 and TRBJ1-2 gives the whole variable domain SAVISQKPSRDICQRGTSLTIQCQVDSQVTMMFWYRQQPGQSLTLIATANQGSEATYESGFVIDKFPISRPNLTFSTLTVSNMSPEDSSIYLCSVPRGGQAGYGYTFGSGTRLTVV.

The CDR3 DNA sequence: TGTGCCAGCAGCGCATCTCACCAGGGTACTGGAAACACCATATATTTT. It specifies CASSASHQGTGNTIYF. J is TRBJ1-3 and V is TRBV9, with D maybe TRBD1 (5 bases). This CDR3 region has 16 residues. Germline CDR1 SGDLS, CDR2 YYNGEE. The germline V and J ends were trimmed by 3 bases and 2 bases, with 15 bases remaining between them.